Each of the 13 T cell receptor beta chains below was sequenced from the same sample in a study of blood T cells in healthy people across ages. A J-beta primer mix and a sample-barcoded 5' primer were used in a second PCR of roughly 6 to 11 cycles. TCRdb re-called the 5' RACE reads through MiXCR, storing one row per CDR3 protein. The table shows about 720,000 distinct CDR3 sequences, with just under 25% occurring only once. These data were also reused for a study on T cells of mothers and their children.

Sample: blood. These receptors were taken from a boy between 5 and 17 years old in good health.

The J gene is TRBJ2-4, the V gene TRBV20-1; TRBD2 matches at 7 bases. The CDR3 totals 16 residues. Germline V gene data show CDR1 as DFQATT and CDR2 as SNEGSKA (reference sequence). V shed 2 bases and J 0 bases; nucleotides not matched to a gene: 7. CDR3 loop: CSARPGRDLAKNIQYF. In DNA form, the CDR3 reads TGCAGTGCTAGACCGGGGAGGGACTTAGCCAAAAACATTCAGTACTTC.

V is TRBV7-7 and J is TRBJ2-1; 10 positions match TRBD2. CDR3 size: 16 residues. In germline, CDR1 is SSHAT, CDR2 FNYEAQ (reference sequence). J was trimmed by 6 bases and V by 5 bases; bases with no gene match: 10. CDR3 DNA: TGTGCCAGCAGCCCTAGTTCCCTAGCGGGAGCCAATGAGCAGTTCTTC. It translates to CASSPSSLAGANEQFF.

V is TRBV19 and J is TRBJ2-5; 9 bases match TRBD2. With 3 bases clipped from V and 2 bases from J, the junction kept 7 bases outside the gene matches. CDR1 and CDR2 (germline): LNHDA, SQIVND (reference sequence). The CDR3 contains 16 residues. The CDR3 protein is CASSIFSAGGQETQYF. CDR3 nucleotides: TGTGCCAGTAGTATTTTTTCAGCGGGGGGACAAGAGACCCAGTACTTC.

The DNA of the CDR3 is TGTGCCAGCAGTCCCACCTTGGGTGCCTCGCAGGCCAAAAACATTCAGTACTTC. Residues: CASSPTLGASQAKNIQYF. This chain connects TRBV12-3 or TRBV12-4 to TRBJ2-4; D is ambiguous. With 5 bases removed from V and 1 base from J, the gap between germline ends came to 21 bases. The length of the CDR3 is 18 residues.

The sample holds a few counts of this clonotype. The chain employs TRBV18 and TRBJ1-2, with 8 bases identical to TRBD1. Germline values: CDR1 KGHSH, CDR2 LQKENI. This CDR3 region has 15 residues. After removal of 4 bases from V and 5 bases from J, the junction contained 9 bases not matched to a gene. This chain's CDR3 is CASSHSPDREYGYTF. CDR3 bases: TGTGCCAGCTCACACAGTCCGGACAGGGAATATGGCTACACCTTC.

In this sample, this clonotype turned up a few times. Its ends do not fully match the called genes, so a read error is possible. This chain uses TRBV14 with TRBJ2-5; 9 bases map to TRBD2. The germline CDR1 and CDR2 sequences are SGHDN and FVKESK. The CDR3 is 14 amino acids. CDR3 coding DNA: TGTGCCAGCAGCCAGTCTGGGCTAGCGGGAAGGGAGTTCTTC. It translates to CASSQSGLAGREFF.

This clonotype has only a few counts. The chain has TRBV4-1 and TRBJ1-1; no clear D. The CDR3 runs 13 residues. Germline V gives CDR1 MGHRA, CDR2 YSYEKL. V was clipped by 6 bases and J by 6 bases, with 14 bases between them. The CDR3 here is CASSLTASAEAFF. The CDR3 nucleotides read TGCGCCAGCAGTCTTACAGCGAGCGCTGAAGCTTTCTTT.

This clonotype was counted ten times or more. CDR3 sequence reads: CASSLRREFYEQYF. DNA of the CDR3: TGTGCCAGCAGTCTCCGACGGGAGTTCTACGAGCAGTACTTC. This sequence joins TRBV12-3 or TRBV12-4 and TRBJ2-7; D is perhaps TRBD2 (6 bases). The CDR3 covers 14 residues. V lost 5 bases and J 3 bases, leaving 14 bases between the germline ends.

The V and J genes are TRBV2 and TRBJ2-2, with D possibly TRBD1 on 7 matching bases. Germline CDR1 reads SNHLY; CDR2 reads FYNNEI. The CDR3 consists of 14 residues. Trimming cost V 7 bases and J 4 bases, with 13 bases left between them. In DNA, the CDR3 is TGTGCCAGCATAGCTCAGGGGGGCACCGGGGAGCTGTTTTTT. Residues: CASIAQGGTGELFF.

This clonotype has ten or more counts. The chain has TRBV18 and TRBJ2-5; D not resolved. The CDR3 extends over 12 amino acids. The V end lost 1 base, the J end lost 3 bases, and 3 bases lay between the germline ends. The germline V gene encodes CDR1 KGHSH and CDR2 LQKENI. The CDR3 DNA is TGTGCCAGCTCACCACGGGAAGAGACCCAGTACTTC. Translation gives CASSPREETQYF.

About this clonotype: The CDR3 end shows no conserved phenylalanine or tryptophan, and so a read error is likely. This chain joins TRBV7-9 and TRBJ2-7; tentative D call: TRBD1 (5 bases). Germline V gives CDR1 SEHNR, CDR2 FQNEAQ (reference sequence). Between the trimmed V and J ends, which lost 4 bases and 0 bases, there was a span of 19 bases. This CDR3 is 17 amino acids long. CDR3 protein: CASSSVGEARSSYEQYS. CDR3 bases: TGTGCCAGCAGCTCCGTAGGGGAAGCGCGAAGCTCCTACGAGCAGTACTCC.

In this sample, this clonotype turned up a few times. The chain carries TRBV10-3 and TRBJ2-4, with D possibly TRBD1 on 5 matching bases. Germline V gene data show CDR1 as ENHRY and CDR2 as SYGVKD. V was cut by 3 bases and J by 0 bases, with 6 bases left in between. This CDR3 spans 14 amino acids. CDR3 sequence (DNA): TGTGCCATCAGTGATCAGGGAGCCAAAAACATTCAGTACTTC. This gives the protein CAISDQGAKNIQYF.

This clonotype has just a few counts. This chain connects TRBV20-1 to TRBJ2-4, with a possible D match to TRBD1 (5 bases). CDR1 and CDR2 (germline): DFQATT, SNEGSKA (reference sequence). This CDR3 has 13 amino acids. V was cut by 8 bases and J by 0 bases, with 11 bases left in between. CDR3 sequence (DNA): TGCAGTTCCAGGGTTCTAGCCAAAAACATTCAGTACTTC. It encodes CSSRVLAKNIQYF.